The rows below give T cell receptor beta chains drawn from one sample of a study of neurological immune-mediated disorders. TCRdb used MiXCR to reprocess the 5' RACE reads, holding one entry per CDR3 protein. The data show about 46,000 distinct CDR3 sequences, around 2.9% seen once. The sequencing sample was made of PBMCs. These receptors were collected from a woman in her fifties or sixties with multiple sclerosis. Each CDR3 is given with its conserved first and last residue. Fields, in order: D gene, CDR3 length, clone size, J gene, V gene, CDR3 DNA, CDR3 protein. D genes are given only for firm matches. Clone sizes are given selectively: once, few, many, or a class where the clone is expanded.

TRBD2	16	many	TRBJ2-2	TRBV18	TGTGCCAGCTCACCACGGACTAGCGGGGGCACCGGGGAGCTGTTTTTT	CASSPRTSGGTGELFF
-	13	many	TRBJ2-5	TRBV5-1	TGCGCCAGCAGCCCGGGACTTCAAGAGACCCAGTACTTC	CASSPGLQETQYF
TRBD1	19	-	TRBJ2-6	TRBV12-3/TRBV12-4	TGTGCCAGCACCGCGAGCACAGGGGTGTTTTTTTCTGGGGCCAACGTCCTGACTTTC	CASTASTGVFFSGANVLTF
TRBD2	15	many	TRBJ2-1	TRBV5-6	TGTGCCAGCAGCTTGGAACTAGCGGTATTCAATGAGCAGTTCTTC	CASSLELAVFNEQFF
-	13	many	TRBJ2-3	TRBV12-3/TRBV12-4	TGTGCCAGCAGTTTCGAGACAGTGGATACGCAGTATTTT	CASSFETVDTQYF
-	12	many	TRBJ1-4	TRBV15	TGTGCCACCAGCAGGGTTAATGAAAAACTGTTTTTT	CATSRVNEKLFF
-	16	many	TRBJ1-4	TRBV4-2	TGTGCCAGCAGCCGGAAAGCGGGGGCGGAGAGTGAAAAACTGTTTTTT	CASSRKAGAESEKLFF
-	13	many	TRBJ1-5	TRBV7-8	TGTGCCAGCAGCTTAGCCGGGTATCAGCCCCAGCATTTT	CASSLAGYQPQHF
-	14	many	TRBJ2-7	TRBV5-1	TGCGCCAGCAGCGCTCTAGCTGCCAACTACGAGCAGTACTTC	CASSALAANYEQYF
-	14	many	TRBJ2-7	TRBV7-2	TGTGCCAGCAGCTTAGGGAGGGCCTTGTACGAGCAGTACTTC	CASSLGRALYEQYF
-	14	many	TRBJ2-7	TRBV14	TGTGCCAGCAGCCAAGCAACGGGAGTCGGCGAGCAGTACTTC	CASSQATGVGEQYF
TRBD2	16	many	TRBJ2-3	TRBV7-2	TGTGCCAGCAGCTTAGGACTAGCGGGAGGGGCAGATACGCAGTATTTT	CASSLGLAGGADTQYF
-	14	many	TRBJ1-2	TRBV20-1	TGCAGTGCTAGAGACTTTTCAGCGACCTATGGCTACACCTTC	CSARDFSATYGYTF
TRBD2	17	-	TRBJ2-3	TRBV5-1	TGCGCCAGCAGCGTGAATAGCGGGCGGGTTAGCACAGATACGCAGTATTTT	CASSVNSGRVSTDTQYF
-	17	few	TRBJ2-2	TRBV7-2	TGTGCCAGCAGCCAGCGATCGGGGGCCCCAGGGACCGGGGAGCTGTTTTTT	CASSQRSGAPGTGELFF
TRBD2	14	many	TRBJ2-7	TRBV20-1	TGCAGTGCTGGAGGGACTAGCGGGAGCAAAGAGCAGTACTTC	CSAGGTSGSKEQYF
-	17	many	TRBJ1-2	TRBV4-1	TGCGCCAGCAGCCAAGAAGTAAGGGCCACGACATCTATGGCTAAAAGCTTC	CASSQEVRATTSMAKSF
TRBD1	14	many	TRBJ2-1	TRBV4-1	TGCGCCAGCACTTCGGGGACAGGGTACGGTGAGCAGTTCTTC	CASTSGTGYGEQFF
TRBD1	14	many	TRBJ1-1	TRBV5-1	TGCGCCAGCAGCGCCGGACAGGGGAAGACTGAAGCTTTCTTT	CASSAGQGKTEAFF
-	15	many	TRBJ2-3	TRBV28	TGTGCCAGCAGTTTAATGCGGGATAGCACAGATACGCAGTATTTT	CASSLMRDSTDTQYF
TRBD1	17	many	TRBJ1-4	TRBV24-1	TGTGCCACCATGAGACAGGGGGGAACTGGAACTAATGAAAAACTGTTTTTT	CATMRQGGTGTNEKLFF
-	15	many	TRBJ2-3	TRBV12-3/TRBV12-4	TGTGCCAGCAGTTTTATCGGGGATGGGACAGATACGCAGTATTTT	CASSFIGDGTDTQYF
TRBD2	15	-	TRBJ2-5	TRBV9	TGTGCCAGCAGCGTAGCGGCGGGGAGGGAGGAGACCCAGTACTTC	CASSVAAGREETQYF
-	12	many	TRBJ1-1	TRBV30	TGTGCCTGGAGAGATATGAACACTGAAGCTTTCTTT	CAWRDMNTEAFF
TRBD1	13	many	TRBJ2-1	TRBV12-3/TRBV12-4	TGTGCCAGCAGTCCCGGGACAGTCAATGAGCAGTTCTTC	CASSPGTVNEQFF
TRBD1	18	-	TRBJ2-2	TRBV4-2	TGTGCCAGCAGCCTGAAACGAGACAGGGGGTCGGATGATGGGGAGCTGTTTTTT	CASSLKRDRGSDDGELFF
-	16	many	TRBJ1-6	TRBV20-1	TGCAGTGCTAGAGCCCCAGGACGGAGGGTGGGATCACCCCTCCACTTT	CSARAPGRRVGSPLHF
-	14	many	TRBJ2-7	TRBV7-2	TGTGCCAGCAGCCTCCTCGTTGTCCCCTCCGAGCAGTACTTC	CASSLLVVPSEQYF
TRBD2	16	-	TRBJ2-3	TRBV20-1	TGCAGTGCCCCCAAGTGGCGGGGGGGACTCACAGATACGAAGTATTTT	CSAPKWRGGLTDTKYF
-	14	many	TRBJ2-7	TRBV12-3/TRBV12-4	TGTGCCAGCAGTCTCACAGGGAGTCGCGCCGAGCAGTACTTC	CASSLTGSRAEQYF
TRBD2	14	-	TRBJ2-7	TRBV28	TGTGCCAGCAGTTTTCTGGCGGGAGGATCAGCGCAGTACTTC	CASSFLAGGSAQYF
-	18	many	TRBJ2-4	TRBV12-3/TRBV12-4	TGTGCCAGCAGTTTTCTGGCGGGCCAGGGACTAGCCAAAAACATTCAGTACTTC	CASSFLAGQGLAKNIQYF
TRBD1	14	many	TRBJ2-5	TRBV28	TGTGCCAGCAGTAAAAGACAGGGTGGAGAGACCCAGTACTTC	CASSKRQGGETQYF
-	16	many	TRBJ2-1	TRBV24-1	TGTGCCACCAGTGTCCTCAGCCAGACCCCCTACAATGAGCAGTTCTTC	CATSVLSQTPYNEQFF
TRBD2	15	many	TRBJ2-1	TRBV15	TGTGCCACCAGCAGAGAACTAGCGGGGGGGGATGAGCAGTTCTTC	CATSRELAGGDEQFF
-	16	many	TRBJ1-6	TRBV3-1	TGTGCCAGCAGGCAGAGAGAACAGGGTTATAATTCACCCCTCCACTTT	CASRQREQGYNSPLHF
TRBD1	16	many	TRBJ1-5	TRBV2	TGTGCCAGCAGTGATGTTGCGACAGGGATGTGGCAGCCCCAGCATTTT	CASSDVATGMWQPQHF
-	14	many	TRBJ1-3	TRBV5-1	TGCGCCAGCAGCTCCCTTCGTGAGGGAAACACCATATATTTT	CASSSLREGNTIYF
-	13	many	TRBJ1-4	TRBV20-1	TGCAGTGCTCGACGGACCGATAATGAAAAACTGTTTTTT	CSARRTDNEKLFF
-	12	many	TRBJ1-6	TRBV12-3/TRBV12-4	TGTGCCAGCAGCCCTATCGGATCACCCCTCCACTTT	CASSPIGSPLHF
TRBD1	14	many	TRBJ1-5	TRBV20-1	TGCAGTGCTAGGCGGGGACAGATCAATCAGCCCCAGCATTTT	CSARRGQINQPQHF
-	13	many	TRBJ1-2	TRBV20-1	TGCAGTTCAACAGTGGGGCTGAACTATGGCTACACCTTC	CSSTVGLNYGYTF
-	14	many	TRBJ2-7	TRBV21-1	TGTGCCAGCAGCAAAGGGACGGGGAGCTACGAGCAGTACTTC	CASSKGTGSYEQYF
-	13	many	TRBJ2-3	TRBV3-1	TGTGCCAGCAGCCAAGCCCCACAGAATACGCAGTATTTT	CASSQAPQNTQYF
-	13	many	TRBJ2-2	TRBV5-1	TGCGCCAGCAGAGACGGAGCCACCGGGGAGCTGTTTTTT	CASRDGATGELFF
-	16	many	TRBJ1-3	TRBV5-1	TGCGCCAGCAGCTTGAAGCAGCAGAGCTCTGGAAACACCATATATTTT	CASSLKQQSSGNTIYF
-	13	many	TRBJ2-5	TRBV2	TGTGCCAGCAGCCCTGGGACCATTGAGACCCAGTACTTC	CASSPGTIETQYF
-	15	many	TRBJ2-3	TRBV6-5	TGTGCCAGCAGTTACCAGGCAGGGGCCAGGGATACGCAGTATTTT	CASSYQAGARDTQYF
-	13	many	TRBJ2-2	TRBV27	TGTGCCAGCAGTTTAGGGCTCACCGGGGAGCTGTTTTTT	CASSLGLTGELFF
TRBD2	15	many	TRBJ2-5	TRBV24-1	TGTGCCACCAGCGGGACTAGCGGGGACCAAGAGACCCAGTACTTC	CATSGTSGDQETQYF